The next 29 T cell receptor beta chains were all read from a single sample in a study of Ad26.COV2.S vaccination and SARS-CoV-2 variants (dated by TCRdb to about 2021). Libraries came from the immunoSEQ multiplex PCR assay. Drawn from immuneACCESS, this table holds only the in-frame rearrangements with V and J called that TCRdb kept. Clones are partly lost; checked studies trace under half to an unresolved V gene and leave the rest unexplained. For this sample there are 430,000 or so clones; roughly 90% appear just once. The ten largest clones add up to 12% of the sample. The treatment or condition tag for this specimen amounts to: over 15 received Ad26.COV2.S at low or high dose, single or two shots; 5 received placebo; per-sample allocation not given. Repertoires of vaccine and placebo recipients were sequenced from samples collected on day 63 after the first injection. This material consisted of peripheral blood, taken in a trial of Ad26.COV2.S vaccine versus placebo. These receptors were taken from a person aged 18-65 years who received the Ad26.COV2.S COVID-19 vaccine or a placebo.

This clone was detected only a few times. The chain joins TRBV5-1 to TRBJ1-5; 7 positions agree with TRBD1. V lost 2 bases and J lost 0; bases outside the gene matches: 2. The CDR3 consists of 15 residues. Germline lookup yields CDR1 SGHRS and CDR2 YFSETQ. CDR3 sequence (DNA): TGCGCCAGCAGCTTTGGGGACAGTAGCAATCAGCCCCAGCATTTT. Protein product: CASSFGDSSNQPQHF. Looking up the rest from reference TRBV5-1 and TRBJ1-5 gives the full variable domain: KAGVTQTPRYLIKTRGQQVTLSCSPISGHRSVSWYQQTPGQGLQFLFEYFSETQRNKGNFPGRFSGRQFSNSRSEMNVSTLELGDSALYLCASSFGDSSNQPQHFGDGTRLSIL.

The chain couples TRBV7-2 to TRBJ2-5, with a tentative D call TRBD2 (5 bases). The V and J ends lost 6 bases and 4 bases respectively, with 12 bases between them. Per the germline V gene, CDR1 is SGHTA and CDR2 is FQGNSA. This CDR3 is 13 amino acids long. The CDR3 nucleotides are TGTGCCAGCAGTTATAGTGCGGGAGAGACCCAGTACTTC. This gives the protein CASSYSAGETQYF.

CDR3 sequence reads: CASSPPVGLQETQYF. The CDR3 bases are TGTGCCAGCAGTCCCCCTGTGGGATTGCAAGAGACCCAGTACTTC. The rearrangement joins TRBV6-2 or TRBV6-3 to TRBJ2-5; D is unresolved. The CDR3 totals 15 residues. Trimming left V 5 bases short and J 2 bases short, with 15 bases between. The germline gives CDR1 MNHEY, CDR2 SVGEGT.

This chain uses TRBV2 with TRBJ1-1; the D is unclear. Germline V gene sequence: CDR1 SNHLY, CDR2 FYNNEI. CDR3 length: 13 amino acids. Trimming pared 6 bases from V and 1 base from J, leaving 9 bases between. CDR3 DNA: TGTGCCAGCAGCATGGAGGGGAACACTGAAGCTTTCTTT. It codes for CASSMEGNTEAFF.

The V and J genes are TRBV14 and TRBJ1-6, with D uncertain. Between the trimmed V and J ends, which lost 0 bases and 8 bases, there was a span of 20 bases. Per the germline V gene, CDR1 is SGHDN and CDR2 is FVKESK. The CDR3 is made up of 18 amino acids. CDR3 sequence: CASSQEAPWGGRHSPLHF. CDR3 DNA: TGTGCCAGCAGCCAAGAGGCACCATGGGGAGGGCGGCATTCACCCCTCCACTTT.

This clone occurred a few times. The chain joins TRBV6-2 or TRBV6-3 to TRBJ1-2; 7 positions agree with TRBD1. The V segment lost 1 base and the J segment 8 bases; nucleotides outside the gene matches: 7. The CDR3 extends over 14 amino acids. Germline V gene data show CDR1 as MNHEY and CDR2 as SVGEGT. CDR3 in DNA: TGTGCCAGCAGTTACTTTCCGGACAGGCAGGGCTACACCTTC. Protein sequence: CASSYFPDRQGYTF.

The CDR3 bases are TGCGCCAGCAGCCAGGGGGTGACAGACTACGAGCAGTACTTC. It codes for CASSQGVTDYEQYF. V is TRBV4-1 and J is TRBJ2-7; tentatively, D is TRBD1 or TRBD2 (5 bases each). The V end lost 3 bases, the J end lost 3 bases, and 12 bases lay between the germline ends. The CDR3 is 14 residues long. Germline CDR1 reads MGHRA; CDR2 reads YSYEKL.

The genes are TRBV2 and TRBJ1-4; D call uncertain. Trimming stripped 1 base from V and 2 bases from J, with 8 bases between. The length of the CDR3 is 15 residues. Germline CDR1 SNHLY, CDR2 FYNNEI. The CDR3 here is CASSEGGSTNEKLFF. CDR3 nucleotides: TGTGCCAGCAGTGAAGGCGGAAGCACTAATGAAAAACTGTTTTTT.

The rearrangement links TRBV6-5 to TRBJ2-7; possible D gene TRBD2, 7 bases. Germline V lookup: CDR1 MNHEY, CDR2 SVGAGI. The V and J ends lost 0 bases and 5 bases respectively, with 14 bases between them. The length of the CDR3 is 15 residues. This chain's CDR3 is CASSYSTGGHHEQYF. CDR3 DNA: TGTGCCAGCAGTTACTCGACGGGGGGCCATCACGAGCAGTACTTC.

The chain joins TRBV6-5 to TRBJ2-1; TRBD1 agrees at 8 bases. Trimming at V came to 4 bases and at J to 9 bases, leaving 14 bases not matched to a gene. Germline values: CDR1 MNHEY, CDR2 SVGAGI. The CDR3 runs 16 residues. CDR3 coding DNA: TGTGCCAGCAGTTCGATCTTTGACAGGGGAAAGACTGAGCAGTTCTTC. Translation: CASSSIFDRGKTEQFF.

The V gene is TRBV5-1, the J gene TRBJ2-2; D remains unclear. The CDR3 is 12 amino acids. Germline V gives CDR1 SGHRS, CDR2 YFSETQ. Trimming removed 3 bases at V and 2 bases at J, with 2 bases between. The CDR3 DNA reads as TGCGCCAGCAGCTACAACACCGGGGAGCTGTTTTTT. It translates to CASSYNTGELFF.

V is TRBV9 and J is TRBJ1-6; 7 positions match TRBD1. There are 16 residues in the CDR3. The trim removed 3 bases at V and 5 bases at J, leaving 8 bases unmatched. CDR1 and CDR2 from the germline V gene are SGDLS and YYNGEE. CDR3 nucleotides: TGTGCCAGCAGCGCATCCGGGGACAGAAATAATTCACCCCTCCACTTT. Translating gives CASSASGDRNNSPLHF.

This chain links TRBV29-1 with TRBJ2-7, with D maybe TRBD1 (7 bases). The germline V gene encodes CDR1 SQVTM and CDR2 ANQGSEA. The length of the CDR3 is 12 residues. Trimming pared 7 bases from V and 0 bases from J, leaving 10 bases between. CDR3 DNA sequence: TGCAGCGGGGGGGACAGCTCCTACGAGCAGTACTTC. This translates into CSGGDSSYEQYF.

The chain couples TRBV7-2 to TRBJ2-7; perhaps D is TRBD1 or TRBD2 (5 bases each). The length of the CDR3 is 14 residues. V lost 4 bases to trimming and J lost 4 bases, with 14 bases between them. CDR1 is SGHTA, CDR2 FQGNSA, per germline. This CDR3 is CASSSGLGFYEQYF. DNA of the CDR3: TGTGCCAGCAGCTCGGGGCTTGGTTTTTACGAGCAGTACTTC.

The chain couples TRBV7-7 to TRBJ2-1, with 11 bases lining up with TRBD1. This CDR3 has 18 amino acids. V shed 5 bases and J 4 bases; nucleotides not matched to a gene: 13. Germline lookup yields CDR1 SSHAT and CDR2 FNYEAQ (reference sequence). The CDR3 coding sequence is TGTGCCAGCAGCCCCTACCTAGGGACAGGGGGTTTATACAATGAGCAGTTCTTC. Amino acids: CASSPYLGTGGLYNEQFF.

The chain joins TRBV6-5 to TRBJ2-5, with D unclear. The ends were cut back, 0 bases at V and 1 base at J, with 6 bases in the middle. The CDR3 length is 14 residues. Germline V gives CDR1 MNHEY, CDR2 SVGAGI. The CDR3 region has the DNA TGTGCCAGCAGTTACTCGTGGTTCCAAGAGACCCAGTACTTC. Amino acid sequence: CASSYSWFQETQYF.

The DNA for the CDR3 is TGTGCCAGCAGCTTAGTTTGGGGCATGAACACTGAAGCTTTCTTT. Its translation is CASSLVWGMNTEAFF. This chain links TRBV11-2 with TRBJ1-1; a weak D match, TRBD1 (5 bases). Germline V gene lookup returns CDR1 SGHAT and CDR2 FQNNGV. The CDR3 runs to 15 residues. Trimming removed 1 base at V and 0 bases at J, with 9 bases between.

This clone was observed once. This chain connects TRBV28 to TRBJ1-2; no firm D call. The CDR3 sequence is 14 residues long. Trimming cost V 5 bases and J 4 bases, with 14 bases left between them. Per germline, CDR1 MDHEN and CDR2 SYDVKM. The CDR3 DNA reads as TGTGCCAGCAGTCAGATCTCAGTGGGCTATGGCTACACCTTC. It is translated as CASSQISVGYGYTF.

This chain connects TRBV6-5 to TRBJ2-2; D possibly corresponds to TRBD2 (6 bases). CDR1 is MNHEY and CDR2 is SVGAGI in the germline V gene. The CDR3 loop spans 14 amino acids. The V and J ends lost 6 bases and 6 bases respectively, with 14 bases between them. The CDR3 reads CASSRHTGAGELFF. CDR3 DNA: TGTGCCAGCAGCCGACACACGGGAGCCGGGGAGCTGTTTTTT.

The chain is built from TRBV3-1 (or the pseudogene TRBV3-2) and TRBJ2-3; possibly TRBD2 for D (6 bases). The germline V and J ends were trimmed by 4 bases and 0 bases, with 11 bases remaining between them. The CDR3 is 15 residues long. Germline loops: CDR1 LGHDT, CDR2 YNNKEL (reference sequence). The CDR3 bases are TGTGCCAGCAGCCGGACCGGGACTAGCACAGATACGCAGTATTTT. This gives the protein CASSRTGTSTDTQYF.

This clone showed up just once. The chain employs TRBV6-2 or TRBV6-3 and TRBJ2-1; tentative D call: TRBD1 (6 bases). The germline V and J ends were trimmed by 0 bases and 3 bases, with 15 bases remaining between them. The CDR3 spans 17 residues. Per the germline V gene, CDR1 is MNHEY and CDR2 is SVGEGT. The CDR3 bases are TGTGCCAGCAGTTACTCGATTAGTCAGGGGTTCTACAATGAGCAGTTCTTC. It yields the protein CASSYSISQGFYNEQFF.

The chain carries TRBV30 and TRBJ1-1, with a weak D call TRBD1 (5 bases). V was pared by 4 bases and J by 2 bases, with 14 bases between. CDR3 length equals 14 residues. Germline CDR1 is GTSNPN and CDR2 is SVGIG (reference sequence). The CDR3: CAWTQGWGNTEAFF. Written as DNA, the CDR3 is TGTGCCTGGACTCAGGGTTGGGGAAACACTGAAGCTTTCTTT.

The CDR3 loop is CASSGSAYEQYF. The CDR3 nucleotides are TGCGCCAGCAGTGGCTCTGCCTACGAGCAGTACTTC. J is TRBJ2-7 and V is TRBV10-2, with D uncertain. The CDR3 contains 12 residues. V was trimmed by 4 bases and J by 2 bases, leaving 6 bases between them. In germline, CDR1 is WSHSY, CDR2 SAAADI.

The chain joins TRBV29-1 to TRBJ1-1, with 7 bases aligning to TRBD1. The CDR3 runs to 14 residues. The V and J ends lost 7 bases and 1 base, in that order; junction bases with no gene match: 9. In germline, CDR1 is SQVTM, CDR2 ANQGSEA. The CDR3 loop is CSAHPGQTNTEAFF. The CDR3 DNA follows: TGCAGCGCACACCCGGGACAGACGAACACTGAAGCTTTCTTT. Full variable domain (missing parts from reference TRBV29-1 and TRBJ1-1): SAVISQKPSRDICQRGTSLTIQCQVDSQVTMMFWYRQQPGQSLTLIATANQGSEATYESGFVIDKFPISRPNLTFSTLTVSNMSPEDSSIYLCSAHPGQTNTEAFFGQGTRLTVV.

The chain has TRBV30 and TRBJ1-1; the D gene is possibly TRBD1 (6 bases). Between the trimmed V and J ends, which lost 1 base and 4 bases, there was a span of 10 bases. The length of the CDR3 is 13 residues. The V gene's germline CDR1 is GTSNPN and CDR2 SVGIG (reference sequence). The CDR3 DNA follows: TGTGCCTGGAGTGCCACAGGGCGCACTGAAGCTTTCTTT. Translation gives CAWSATGRTEAFF.

The chain links TRBV7-8 to TRBJ1-1; a weak D match, TRBD1 (5 bases). Germline loops: CDR1 SGHVS, CDR2 FQNEAQ. V dropped 1 base and J dropped 0 bases, with 15 bases sitting between them. This CDR3 is built from 17 residues. The CDR3 DNA follows: TGTGCCAGCAGCTTAGTGAGGGGAGTGACAGTGAACACTGAAGCTTTCTTT. Protein sequence: CASSLVRGVTVNTEAFF.

This chain connects TRBV2 to TRBJ2-7; TRBD1 might be the D (6 bases). The V and J ends lost 7 bases and 1 base respectively, with 14 bases between them. Germline V CDR1 and CDR2: SNHLY, FYNNEI. This CDR3 spans 14 amino acids. CDR3 loop: CASKGQPTSYEQYF. The CDR3 DNA follows: TGTGCCAGCAAAGGACAGCCGACTTCCTACGAGCAGTACTTC.

This clone was picked up one time. This chain joins TRBV10-3 and TRBJ2-3, with 8 bases identical to TRBD2. J was trimmed by 1 base and V by 10 bases; bases with no gene match: 7. CDR3 length: 14 residues. Germline assignment: CDR1 ENHRY and CDR2 SYGVKD. CDR3 in DNA: TGTGCCACCTCCCCGCGGGAGGGCACAGATACGCAGTATTTT. Translating it yields CATSPREGTDTQYF.

The genes are TRBV9 and TRBJ2-7; tentative D call: TRBD2 (5 bases). CDR1 is SGDLS, CDR2 YYNGEE, per germline. This CDR3 has 12 residues. V lost 4 bases and J lost 3, with 8 bases in between. CDR3 sequence reads: CASSNSGYEQYF. The CDR3 DNA reads TGTGCCAGCAGCAACAGCGGCTACGAGCAGTACTTC.